These T cell receptor beta chains were read from a single sample in a study of T cell changes during pregnancy in multiple sclerosis. Measured with immunoSEQ multiplex PCR; TCRdb has only the in-frame clones, and not every one. The table includes about 35,000 clones, 70% to 90% detected once. The material sequenced was CD8+ T cells from peripheral blood mononuclear cells, taken in the third trimester of pregnancy. The receptors were gathered from a female donor with multiple sclerosis, enrolled in a pregnancy study. Both conserved end residues are part of each CDR3. Fields, in order: V gene, J gene, clone size, D gene, CDR3 DNA, CDR3 protein. The D gene is left open where the match is weak. Clone size is stated in some rows and not others, as once, few, many or a class when expanded.

v_call: TRBV6-5
j_call: TRBJ2-1
clone_size: .
d_call: TRBD2
cdr3_nt: TGTGCCAGCAGCCTCGCGGGGGGGGAGCAGTTCTTC
cdr3_aa: CASSLAGGEQFF

v_call: TRBV9
j_call: TRBJ2-2
clone_size: .
d_call: .
cdr3_nt: TGTGCCAGCAGCGCACAAAACACCGGGGAGCTGTTTTTT
cdr3_aa: CASSAQNTGELFF

v_call: TRBV5-6
j_call: TRBJ2-3
clone_size: .
d_call: .
cdr3_nt: TGTGCCAGCAGCTTGGAATCCGGAGCAGATACGCAGTATTTT
cdr3_aa: CASSLESGADTQYF

v_call: TRBV6-1
j_call: TRBJ2-7
clone_size: .
d_call: TRBD2
cdr3_nt: TGTGCCAGCAGCCCAACTAGCGGGGGTAGGAACGAGCAGTACTTC
cdr3_aa: CASSPTSGGRNEQYF

v_call: TRBV9
j_call: TRBJ2-1
clone_size: .
d_call: TRBD2
cdr3_nt: TGTGCCAGCAGCGTACCTACTAGCGGGGGATCCAATGAGCAGTTCTTC
cdr3_aa: CASSVPTSGGSNEQFF

v_call: TRBV2
j_call: TRBJ2-7
clone_size: once
d_call: TRBD1
cdr3_nt: TGTGCCAGCAGTGAAGCCGGGACAGGGGGATACGAGCAGTACTTC
cdr3_aa: CASSEAGTGGYEQYF

v_call: TRBV9
j_call: TRBJ2-7
clone_size: once
d_call: .
cdr3_nt: TGTGCCAGCAGCGTAGCGCCCGGGTTTTCCTACGAGCAGTACTTC
cdr3_aa: CASSVAPGFSYEQYF

v_call: TRBV11-2
j_call: TRBJ1-5
clone_size: .
d_call: TRBD1
cdr3_nt: TGTGCCAGCAGCTTAGTTAGGCCACAGGGGTATAATCAGCCCCAGCATTTT
cdr3_aa: CASSLVRPQGYNQPQHF

v_call: TRBV11-2
j_call: TRBJ2-5
clone_size: .
d_call: TRBD2
cdr3_nt: TGTGCCAGCAGCTTCATAGCGGGGTCGGGGGAGACCCAGTACTTC
cdr3_aa: CASSFIAGSGETQYF

v_call: TRBV16
j_call: TRBJ1-5
clone_size: .
d_call: .
cdr3_nt: TGTGCCAGCAGCGTGGGGGGGCCGAATCAGCCCCAGCATTTT
cdr3_aa: CASSVGGPNQPQHF

v_call: TRBV27
j_call: TRBJ2-2
clone_size: .
d_call: .
cdr3_nt: TGTGCCAGCGGGGGGACCGGGGAGCTGTTTTTT
cdr3_aa: CASGGTGELFF

v_call: TRBV5-8
j_call: TRBJ2-7
clone_size: .
d_call: TRBD2
cdr3_nt: TGTGCCAGCAGCAAAGGGACTAGCGGGGGGACCTCTTCCTACGAGCAGTACTTC
cdr3_aa: CASSKGTSGGTSSYEQYF

v_call: TRBV5-1
j_call: TRBJ1-2
clone_size: .
d_call: .
cdr3_nt: TGCGCCAGCACCCCCGTTCAGAGGGATGGCTACACCTTC
cdr3_aa: CASTPVQRDGYTF

v_call: TRBV6-5
j_call: TRBJ2-7
clone_size: .
d_call: TRBD1
cdr3_nt: TGTGCCAGCAGTTACCGGGACAGTCCCTACGAGCAGTACTTC
cdr3_aa: CASSYRDSPYEQYF

v_call: TRBV19
j_call: TRBJ1-1
clone_size: medium-sized
d_call: TRBD1
cdr3_nt: TGTGCCAGTAGTTTTCAGGGGGCGAACACTGAAGCTTTCTTT
cdr3_aa: CASSFQGANTEAFF

v_call: TRBV11-3
j_call: TRBJ2-7
clone_size: .
d_call: .
cdr3_nt: TGTGCCAGCAGTGAAGGGCCGGGGACATCCTACGAGCAGTACTTC
cdr3_aa: CASSEGPGTSYEQYF

v_call: TRBV4-2
j_call: TRBJ2-7
clone_size: few
d_call: TRBD1
cdr3_nt: TGTGCCAGCAGCCAAGCTTGGACAGGGAACTACGAGCAGTACTTC
cdr3_aa: CASSQAWTGNYEQYF

v_call: TRBV2
j_call: TRBJ2-2
clone_size: .
d_call: .
cdr3_nt: TGTGCCAGCAGTGACACGAACACCGGGGAGCTGTTTTTT
cdr3_aa: CASSDTNTGELFF

v_call: TRBV7-2
j_call: TRBJ1-5
clone_size: once
d_call: .
cdr3_nt: TGTGCCAGCAGCCGGCCTGAAGGGGGTAGCAATCAGCCCCAGCATTTT
cdr3_aa: CASSRPEGGSNQPQHF

v_call: TRBV21-1
j_call: TRBJ1-3
clone_size: .
d_call: .
cdr3_nt: TGTGCCAGCAGCCACCAGGACAGTAACTATTCCTCTGGAAACACCATATATTTT
cdr3_aa: CASSHQDSNYSSGNTIYF

v_call: TRBV19
j_call: TRBJ1-5
clone_size: .
d_call: TRBD1
cdr3_nt: TGTGCCAGTAGGGGGGGGACAGGGCAAAATCAGCCCCAGCATTTT
cdr3_aa: CASRGGTGQNQPQHF

v_call: TRBV27
j_call: TRBJ2-7
clone_size: .
d_call: .
cdr3_nt: TGTGCCAGCAGTTTAATCTCTCGAGACGAGCAGTACTTC
cdr3_aa: CASSLISRDEQYF

v_call: TRBV7-6
j_call: TRBJ1-4
clone_size: once
d_call: .
cdr3_nt: TGTGCCAGCAGCTTAGGAGGGGGGGGAACTAATGAAAAACTGTTTTTT
cdr3_aa: CASSLGGGGTNEKLFF

v_call: TRBV9
j_call: TRBJ2-1
clone_size: .
d_call: TRBD1
cdr3_nt: TGTGCCAGCAGCGAGGGACAGGGGTGGGGCTCCTACAATGAGCAGTTCTTC
cdr3_aa: CASSEGQGWGSYNEQFF

v_call: TRBV7-6
j_call: TRBJ1-1
clone_size: once
d_call: .
cdr3_nt: TGTGCCAGCAGCGCAGGTGGGGGCTTTAACACTGAAGCTTTCTTT
cdr3_aa: CASSAGGGFNTEAFF

v_call: TRBV4-3
j_call: TRBJ2-2
clone_size: .
d_call: .
cdr3_nt: TGCGCCAGCAGCCAAGGGTTGGAACGGGGGTCTTTCACCGGGGAGCTGTTTTTT
cdr3_aa: CASSQGLERGSFTGELFF

v_call: TRBV6-5
j_call: TRBJ1-1
clone_size: .
d_call: .
cdr3_nt: TGTGCCAGCAGTTACTCTTTCGGGGGGAACACTGAAGCTTTCTTT
cdr3_aa: CASSYSFGGNTEAFF

v_call: TRBV2
j_call: TRBJ2-5
clone_size: .
d_call: TRBD2
cdr3_nt: TGTGCCAGCAGGTCTAGCGGGGGCGAGGAGACCCAGTACTTC
cdr3_aa: CASRSSGGEETQYF

v_call: TRBV4-1
j_call: TRBJ2-1
clone_size: .
d_call: TRBD1
cdr3_nt: TGCGCCAGCAGCCAAGAACCCGGGACAGATAATGAGCAGTTCTTC
cdr3_aa: CASSQEPGTDNEQFF

v_call: TRBV7-2
j_call: TRBJ1-1
clone_size: once
d_call: .
cdr3_nt: TGTGCCAGCAGCTTAGGAAGCCACGCGGAAGCTTTCTTT
cdr3_aa: CASSLGSHAEAFF

v_call: TRBV11-2
j_call: TRBJ2-7
clone_size: .
d_call: .
cdr3_nt: TGTGCCAGCAGCTTTTCCACGGACAGTCTTTACGAGCAGTACTTC
cdr3_aa: CASSFSTDSLYEQYF

v_call: TRBV6-1
j_call: TRBJ2-7
clone_size: .
d_call: TRBD1
cdr3_nt: TGTGCCAGCAGTGCCCTGACAGGGACGGGTGCCTACGAGCAGTACTTC
cdr3_aa: CASSALTGTGAYEQYF

v_call: TRBV30
j_call: TRBJ2-1
clone_size: .
d_call: .
cdr3_nt: TGTGCCTGGAATCGGTACAATGAGCAGTTCTTC
cdr3_aa: CAWNRYNEQFF

v_call: TRBV19
j_call: TRBJ1-1
clone_size: .
d_call: .
cdr3_nt: TGTGCCAGTAGTATAAGTCCGGGTACTGAAGCTTTCTTT
cdr3_aa: CASSISPGTEAFF

v_call: TRBV6-1
j_call: TRBJ1-2
clone_size: .
d_call: TRBD1
cdr3_nt: TGTGCCAGCAGCGTTAACAGGGGAATAAACTATGGCTACACCTTC
cdr3_aa: CASSVNRGINYGYTF

v_call: TRBV4-3
j_call: TRBJ1-1
clone_size: many
d_call: TRBD1
cdr3_nt: TGCGCCAGCAGCCAGGACAGGGGGCTGACTGAAGCTTTCTTT
cdr3_aa: CASSQDRGLTEAFF

v_call: TRBV9
j_call: TRBJ1-1
clone_size: .
d_call: .
cdr3_nt: TGTGCCAGCAGCGTAGAAGGGGCCGGGTTGAACACTGAAGCTTTCTTT
cdr3_aa: CASSVEGAGLNTEAFF

v_call: TRBV7-9
j_call: TRBJ1-2
clone_size: once
d_call: .
cdr3_nt: TGTGCCAGCAGCTTAGTGGAGGGCGGTGGCTACACCTTC
cdr3_aa: CASSLVEGGGYTF

v_call: TRBV5-6
j_call: TRBJ2-7
clone_size: .
d_call: .
cdr3_nt: TGTGCCAGCAGCTGGGGGACAAGCACCTACGAGCAGTACTTC
cdr3_aa: CASSWGTSTYEQYF

v_call: TRBV25-1
j_call: TRBJ2-2
clone_size: once
d_call: TRBD1
cdr3_nt: TGTGCCAGCAGAACAGGGGGCCTCGGGGAGCTGTTTTTT
cdr3_aa: CASRTGGLGELFF

v_call: TRBV27
j_call: TRBJ2-6
clone_size: .
d_call: TRBD1
cdr3_nt: TGTGCCAGCAGCCTGACAGGGTATGGGGCCAACGTCCTGACTTTC
cdr3_aa: CASSLTGYGANVLTF

v_call: TRBV6-4
j_call: TRBJ2-1
clone_size: .
d_call: TRBD2
cdr3_nt: TGTGCTAGCAGTGAATTAGCGGGGGGGCGCAATGAGCAGTTCTTC
cdr3_aa: CASSELAGGRNEQFF

v_call: TRBV5-6
j_call: TRBJ1-5
clone_size: .
d_call: .
cdr3_nt: TGTGCCAGCAGCTTTGGACAGACCCAGCCCCAGCATTTT
cdr3_aa: CASSFGQTQPQHF

v_call: TRBV27
j_call: TRBJ2-1
clone_size: .
d_call: TRBD1
cdr3_nt: TGTGCCAGCAGTTTAATCCTCGGACAGGGGGCCTACAATGAGCAGTTCTTC
cdr3_aa: CASSLILGQGAYNEQFF

v_call: TRBV5-4
j_call: TRBJ2-7
clone_size: .
d_call: TRBD2
cdr3_nt: TGTGCCAGCAGCTTGGTTCTAGCGGGGGAAAGGGAGAACGAGCAGTACTTC
cdr3_aa: CASSLVLAGERENEQYF

v_call: TRBV5-4
j_call: TRBJ1-2
clone_size: .
d_call: .
cdr3_nt: TGTGCCAGCAGAGAACAGGGAAGTGATGGCTACACCTTC
cdr3_aa: CASREQGSDGYTF

v_call: TRBV7-3
j_call: TRBJ2-3
clone_size: .
d_call: TRBD2
cdr3_nt: TGTGCCAGCAGCTTCGGCGGGGGGGGAACAGATACGCAGTATTTT
cdr3_aa: CASSFGGGGTDTQYF

v_call: TRBV9
j_call: TRBJ1-1
clone_size: .
d_call: .
cdr3_nt: TGTGCCAGCAGCGCGGGCGGGAGCCCCACTGAAGCTTTCTTT
cdr3_aa: CASSAGGSPTEAFF

v_call: TRBV10-3
j_call: TRBJ1-5
clone_size: once
d_call: TRBD1
cdr3_nt: TGTGCCATCAGTTCCGGGACAGGGGGCAATCAGCCCCAGCATTTT
cdr3_aa: CAISSGTGGNQPQHF

v_call: TRBV29-1
j_call: TRBJ1-3
clone_size: .
d_call: TRBD1
cdr3_nt: TGCAGCGTTGAAGGGGACAGCTCTGGAAACACCATATATTTT
cdr3_aa: CSVEGDSSGNTIYF

v_call: TRBV19
j_call: TRBJ1-1
clone_size: .
d_call: .
cdr3_nt: TGTGCCAGTAGTCCGCGGTGGACTGAAGCTTTCTTT
cdr3_aa: CASSPRWTEAFF

v_call: TRBV7-9
j_call: TRBJ1-1
clone_size: few
d_call: .
cdr3_nt: TGTGCCAGCAGCTTAAACGGTGTGAACACTGAAGCTTTCTTT
cdr3_aa: CASSLNGVNTEAFF

v_call: TRBV30
j_call: TRBJ2-7
clone_size: .
d_call: .
cdr3_nt: TGTGCCTGGCAGACAGTGAATTCCTACGAGCAGTACTTC
cdr3_aa: CAWQTVNSYEQYF

v_call: TRBV11-2
j_call: TRBJ2-1
clone_size: .
d_call: .
cdr3_nt: TGTGCCAGCAGCTTTCGGAATGAGCAGTTCTTC
cdr3_aa: CASSFRNEQFF

v_call: TRBV10-1
j_call: TRBJ2-7
clone_size: .
d_call: TRBD1
cdr3_nt: TGCGCCAGCAGTGGATCTCGGGACAGTGCACCCTACGAGCAGTACTTC
cdr3_aa: CASSGSRDSAPYEQYF

v_call: TRBV9
j_call: TRBJ2-3
clone_size: .
d_call: TRBD2
cdr3_nt: TGTGCCAGCACCCCACTAGCGGGGGGAGATCAAGATACGCAGTATTTT
cdr3_aa: CASTPLAGGDQDTQYF

v_call: TRBV9
j_call: TRBJ2-7
clone_size: .
d_call: .
cdr3_nt: TGTGCCAGCAGTGAACCAGGGACCTACGAGCAGTACTTC
cdr3_aa: CASSEPGTYEQYF

v_call: TRBV9
j_call: TRBJ2-4
clone_size: .
d_call: .
cdr3_nt: TGTGCCAGCAGCCTAGAAGGGGGACGGGCAAACATTCAGTACTTC
cdr3_aa: CASSLEGGRANIQYF

v_call: TRBV6-1
j_call: TRBJ2-6
clone_size: few
d_call: .
cdr3_nt: TGTGCCAGCAGTGAGAAAGGGGCCGGGGCCAACGTCCTGACTTTC
cdr3_aa: CASSEKGAGANVLTF